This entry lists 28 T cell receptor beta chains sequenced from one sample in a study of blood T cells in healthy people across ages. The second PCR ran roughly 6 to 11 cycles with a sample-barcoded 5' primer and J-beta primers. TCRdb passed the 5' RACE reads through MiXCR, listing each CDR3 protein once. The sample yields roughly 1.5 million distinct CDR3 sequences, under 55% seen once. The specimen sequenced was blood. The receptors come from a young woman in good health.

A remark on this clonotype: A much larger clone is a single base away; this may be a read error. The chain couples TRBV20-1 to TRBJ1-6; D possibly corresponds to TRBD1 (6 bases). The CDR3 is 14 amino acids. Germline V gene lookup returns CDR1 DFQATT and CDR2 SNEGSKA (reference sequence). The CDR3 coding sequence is TGCAGTACTAGCCAGGGGCCTTATAATTCACCCCTCCACTTT. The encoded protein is CSTSQGPYNSPLHF.

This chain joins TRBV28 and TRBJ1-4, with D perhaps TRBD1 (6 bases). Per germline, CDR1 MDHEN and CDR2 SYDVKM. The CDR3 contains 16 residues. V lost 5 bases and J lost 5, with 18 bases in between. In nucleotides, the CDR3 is TGTGCCAGCAGTACCGAAGTGGGGGCGGCGAATGAAAAACTGTTTTTT. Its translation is CASSTEVGAANEKLFF.

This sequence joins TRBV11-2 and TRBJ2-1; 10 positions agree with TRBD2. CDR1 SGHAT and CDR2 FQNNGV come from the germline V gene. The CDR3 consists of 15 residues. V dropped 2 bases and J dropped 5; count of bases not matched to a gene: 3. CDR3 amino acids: CASSLTSGVDNEQFF. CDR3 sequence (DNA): TGTGCCAGCAGCTTAACTAGCGGGGTAGACAATGAGCAGTTCTTC. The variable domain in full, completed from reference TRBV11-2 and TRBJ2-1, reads EAGVAQSPRYKIIEKRQSVAFWCNPISGHATLYWYQQILGQGPKLLIQFQNNGVVDDSQLPKDRFSAERLKGVDSTLKIQPAKLEDSAVYLCASSLTSGVDNEQFFGPGTRLTVL.

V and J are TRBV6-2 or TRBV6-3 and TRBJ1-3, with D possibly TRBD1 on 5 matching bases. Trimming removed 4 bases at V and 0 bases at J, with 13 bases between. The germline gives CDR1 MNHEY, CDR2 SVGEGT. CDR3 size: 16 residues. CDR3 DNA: TGTGCCAGCAGTTCCCCGGGACGGTACTCTGGAAACACCATATATTTT. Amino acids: CASSSPGRYSGNTIYF.

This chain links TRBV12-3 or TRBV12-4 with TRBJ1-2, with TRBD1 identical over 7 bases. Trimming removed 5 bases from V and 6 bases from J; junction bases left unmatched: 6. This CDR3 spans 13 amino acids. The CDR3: CASSITGADGYTF. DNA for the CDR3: TGTGCCAGCAGTATAACAGGGGCCGATGGCTACACCTTC.

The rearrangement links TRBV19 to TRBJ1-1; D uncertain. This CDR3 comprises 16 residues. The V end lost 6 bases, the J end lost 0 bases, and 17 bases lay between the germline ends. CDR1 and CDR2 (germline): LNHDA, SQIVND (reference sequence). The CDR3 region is CASSSRELGMNTEAFF. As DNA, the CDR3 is TGTGCCAGTAGCAGCCGGGAACTCGGAATGAACACTGAAGCTTTCTTT.

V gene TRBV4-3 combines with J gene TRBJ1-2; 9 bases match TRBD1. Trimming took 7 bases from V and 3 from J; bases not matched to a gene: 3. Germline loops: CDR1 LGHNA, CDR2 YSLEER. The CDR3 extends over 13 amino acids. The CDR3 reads CASNRGHDYGYTF. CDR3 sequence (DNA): TGCGCCAGCAACAGGGGGCACGACTATGGCTACACCTTC.

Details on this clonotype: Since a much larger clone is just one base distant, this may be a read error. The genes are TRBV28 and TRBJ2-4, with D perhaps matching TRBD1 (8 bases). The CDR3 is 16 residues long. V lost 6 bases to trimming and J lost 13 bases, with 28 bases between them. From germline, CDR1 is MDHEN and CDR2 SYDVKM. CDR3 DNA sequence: TGTGCCAGCAGGCCTTCACAGGGGGGGCAAGCCTACGGGCAGTACTTC. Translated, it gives CASRPSQGGQAYGQYF. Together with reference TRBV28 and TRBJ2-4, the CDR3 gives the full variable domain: DVKVTQSSRYLVKRTGEKVFLECVQDMDHENMFWYRQDPGLGLRLIYFSYDVKMKEKGDIPEGYSVSREKKERFSLILESASTNQTSMYLCASRPSQGGQAYGQYFGAGTRLSVL.

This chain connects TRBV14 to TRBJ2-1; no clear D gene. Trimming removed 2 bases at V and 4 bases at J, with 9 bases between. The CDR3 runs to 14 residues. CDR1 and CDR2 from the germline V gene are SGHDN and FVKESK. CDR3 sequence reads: CASSQWVGYNEQFF. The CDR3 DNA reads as TGTGCCAGCAGCCAATGGGTAGGTTACAATGAGCAGTTCTTC.

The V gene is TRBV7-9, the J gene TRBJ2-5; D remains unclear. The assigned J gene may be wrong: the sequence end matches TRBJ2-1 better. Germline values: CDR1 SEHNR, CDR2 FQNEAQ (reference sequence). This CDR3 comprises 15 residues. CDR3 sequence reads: CASSNPAGYQETQFF. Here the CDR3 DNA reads TGTGCCAGCAGTAACCCGGCAGGCTACCAAGAGACCCAGTTCTTC.

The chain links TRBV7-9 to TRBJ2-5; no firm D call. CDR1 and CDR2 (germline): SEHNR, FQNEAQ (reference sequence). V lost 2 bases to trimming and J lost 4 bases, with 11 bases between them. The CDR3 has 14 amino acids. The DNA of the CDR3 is TGTGCCAGCAGCTTAAATCCCTTGGTAGAGACCCAGTACTTC. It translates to CASSLNPLVETQYF.

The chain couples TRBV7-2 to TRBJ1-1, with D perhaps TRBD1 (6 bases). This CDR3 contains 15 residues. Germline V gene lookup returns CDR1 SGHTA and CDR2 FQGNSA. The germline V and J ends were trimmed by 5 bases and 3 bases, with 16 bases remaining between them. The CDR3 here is CASSRLGGGDTEAFF. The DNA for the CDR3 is TGTGCCAGCAGCCGACTCGGAGGGGGTGACACTGAAGCTTTCTTT.

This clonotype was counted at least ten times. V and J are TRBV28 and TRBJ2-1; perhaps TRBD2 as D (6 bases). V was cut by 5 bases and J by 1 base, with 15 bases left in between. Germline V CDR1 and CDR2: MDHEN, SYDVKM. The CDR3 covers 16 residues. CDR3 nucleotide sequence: TGTGCCAGCAGTCCAACCGGGACTGGGTCCTACAATGAGCAGTTCTTC. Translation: CASSPTGTGSYNEQFF.

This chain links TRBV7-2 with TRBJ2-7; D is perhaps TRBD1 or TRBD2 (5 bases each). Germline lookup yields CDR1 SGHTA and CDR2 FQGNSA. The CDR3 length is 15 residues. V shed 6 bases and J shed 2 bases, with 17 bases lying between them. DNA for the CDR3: TGTGCCAGCAGTCTTACCGGGACCAGTACCTACGAGCAGTACTTC. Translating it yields CASSLTGTSTYEQYF.

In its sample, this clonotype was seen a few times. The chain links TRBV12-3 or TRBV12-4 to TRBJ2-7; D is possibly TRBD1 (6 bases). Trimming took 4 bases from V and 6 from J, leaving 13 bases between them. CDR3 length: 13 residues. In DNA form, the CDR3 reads TGTGCCAGCAGTTGGGGGCCAGGCCTCGAGCAGTACTTC. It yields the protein CASSWGPGLEQYF.

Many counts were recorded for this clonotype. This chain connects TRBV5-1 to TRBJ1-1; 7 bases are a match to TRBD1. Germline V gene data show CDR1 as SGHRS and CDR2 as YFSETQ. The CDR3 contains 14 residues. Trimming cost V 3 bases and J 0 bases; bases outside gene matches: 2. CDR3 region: CASSWGQMNTEAFF. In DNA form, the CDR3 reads TGCGCCAGCAGCTGGGGACAGATGAACACTGAAGCTTTCTTT.

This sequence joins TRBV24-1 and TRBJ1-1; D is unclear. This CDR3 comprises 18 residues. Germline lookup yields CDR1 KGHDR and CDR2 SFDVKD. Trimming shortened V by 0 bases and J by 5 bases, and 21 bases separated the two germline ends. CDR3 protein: CATSDLQLIRLGYTEAFF. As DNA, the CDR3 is TGTGCCACCAGTGATTTGCAATTGATACGTCTAGGATATACTGAAGCTTTCTTT.

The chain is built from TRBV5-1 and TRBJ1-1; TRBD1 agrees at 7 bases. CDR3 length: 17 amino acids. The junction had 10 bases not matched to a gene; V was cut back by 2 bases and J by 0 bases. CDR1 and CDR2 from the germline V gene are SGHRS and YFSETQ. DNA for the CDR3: TGCGCCAGCAGCTTTGGACAGGACACTTTCATGAACACTGAAGCTTTCTTT. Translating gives CASSFGQDTFMNTEAFF.

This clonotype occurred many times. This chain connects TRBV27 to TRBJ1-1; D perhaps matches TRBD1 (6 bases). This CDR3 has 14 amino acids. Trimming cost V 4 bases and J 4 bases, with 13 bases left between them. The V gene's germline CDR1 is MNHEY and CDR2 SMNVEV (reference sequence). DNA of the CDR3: TGTGCCAGCAGTTCTCTCAAGGGGGTCACTGAAGCTTTCTTT. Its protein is CASSSLKGVTEAFF.

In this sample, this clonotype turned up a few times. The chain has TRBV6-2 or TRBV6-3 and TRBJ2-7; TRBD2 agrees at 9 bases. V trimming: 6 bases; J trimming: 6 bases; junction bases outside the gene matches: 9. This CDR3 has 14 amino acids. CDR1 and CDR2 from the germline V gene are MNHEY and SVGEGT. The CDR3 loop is CASRFSGSYFEQYF. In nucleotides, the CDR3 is TGTGCCAGCAGATTTAGCGGGAGTTACTTCGAGCAGTACTTC.

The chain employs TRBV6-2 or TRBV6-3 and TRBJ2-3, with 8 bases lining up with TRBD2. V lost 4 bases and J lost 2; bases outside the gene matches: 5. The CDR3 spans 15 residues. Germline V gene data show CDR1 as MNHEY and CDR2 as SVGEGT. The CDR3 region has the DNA TGTGCCAGCAGTTTAAGTAGCGGGATCACAGATACGCAGTATTTT. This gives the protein CASSLSSGITDTQYF.

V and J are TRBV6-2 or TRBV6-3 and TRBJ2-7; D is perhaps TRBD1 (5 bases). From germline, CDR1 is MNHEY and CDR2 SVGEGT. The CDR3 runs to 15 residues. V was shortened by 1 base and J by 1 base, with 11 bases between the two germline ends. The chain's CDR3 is CASSYWGRRSYEQYF. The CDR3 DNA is TGTGCCAGCAGTTACTGGGGCAGAAGGTCCTACGAGCAGTACTTC.

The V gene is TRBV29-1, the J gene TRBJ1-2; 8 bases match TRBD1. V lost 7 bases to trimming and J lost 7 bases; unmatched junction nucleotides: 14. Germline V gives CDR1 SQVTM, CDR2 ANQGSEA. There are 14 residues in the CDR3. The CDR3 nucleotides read TGCAGCGCATCCCCAGGGGGCGCATCGGTTGGCTACACCTTC. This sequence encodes CSASPGGASVGYTF. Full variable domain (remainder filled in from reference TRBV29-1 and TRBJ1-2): SAVISQKPSRDICQRGTSLTIQCQVDSQVTMMFWYRQQPGQSLTLIATANQGSEATYESGFVIDKFPISRPNLTFSTLTVSNMSPEDSSIYLCSASPGGASVGYTFGSGTRLTVV.

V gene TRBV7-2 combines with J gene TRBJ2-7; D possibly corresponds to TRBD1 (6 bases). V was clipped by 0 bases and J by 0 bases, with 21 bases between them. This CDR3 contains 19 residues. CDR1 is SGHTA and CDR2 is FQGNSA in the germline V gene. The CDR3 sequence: CASSLARGSNRAHSYEQYF. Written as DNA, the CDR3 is TGTGCCAGCAGCTTAGCGAGGGGAAGTAACAGGGCCCACTCCTACGAGCAGTACTTC.

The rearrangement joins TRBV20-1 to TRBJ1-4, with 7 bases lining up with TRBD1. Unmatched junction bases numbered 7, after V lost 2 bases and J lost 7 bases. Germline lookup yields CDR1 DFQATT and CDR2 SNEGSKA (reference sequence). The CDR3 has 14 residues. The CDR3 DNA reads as TGCAGTGCTAGATCTGTGACAGGGCTTGAAAAACTGTTTTTT. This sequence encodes CSARSVTGLEKLFF.

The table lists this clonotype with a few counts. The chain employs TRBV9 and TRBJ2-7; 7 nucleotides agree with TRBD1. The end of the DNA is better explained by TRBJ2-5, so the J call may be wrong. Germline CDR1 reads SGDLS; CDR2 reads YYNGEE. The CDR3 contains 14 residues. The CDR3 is CASSVVGTVGTQYF. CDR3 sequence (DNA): TGTGCCAGCAGCGTAGTTGGGACAGTTGGGACCCAGTACTTC.

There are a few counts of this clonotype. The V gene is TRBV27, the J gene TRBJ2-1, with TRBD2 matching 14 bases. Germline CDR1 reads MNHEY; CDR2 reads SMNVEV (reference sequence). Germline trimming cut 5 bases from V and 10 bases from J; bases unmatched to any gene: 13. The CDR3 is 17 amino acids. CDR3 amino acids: CASSPNRLAGGLGEQFF. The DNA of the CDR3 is TGTGCCAGCAGTCCAAATAGACTAGCGGGAGGGCTCGGGGAGCAGTTCTTC.

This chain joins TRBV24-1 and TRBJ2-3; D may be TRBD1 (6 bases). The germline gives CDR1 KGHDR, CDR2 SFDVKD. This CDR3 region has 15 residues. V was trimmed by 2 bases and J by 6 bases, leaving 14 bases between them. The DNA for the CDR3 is TGTGCCACCAGTGATTCTTGGGGGCGTGGGGATACGCAGTATTTT. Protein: CATSDSWGRGDTQYF.